What follows are 26 T cell receptor beta chains derived from one specimen sequenced in a study of CD4+ T cells in melanoma (dated by TCRdb to 2021 to 2024). Preparation of the library involved the immunoSEQ multiplex PCR assay. Drawn from immuneACCESS, this table holds only the in-frame rearrangements with V and J called that TCRdb kept. Clones are partly lost; checked studies trace under half to an unresolved V gene and leave the rest unexplained. This sample has around 130,000 clones in its table, and 85% to 95% of those were observed once. The top ten constitute approximately 1.5% of the sample. These receptors all stem from a human donor with melanoma.

The J gene is TRBJ2-5, the V gene TRBV7-9; D ambiguous. CDR3 length equals 14 residues. Trimming cost V 4 bases and J 2 bases, with 11 bases left between them. The germline CDR1 and CDR2 sequences are SEHNR and FQNEAQ (reference sequence). For the CDR3, the DNA is TGTGCCAGCAGCTCTTGGACGCGACAAGAGACCCAGTACTTC. Residues: CASSSWTRQETQYF.

This clone was seen once. This chain uses TRBV11-3 with TRBJ2-1; D remains unclear. Germline V gene sequence: CDR1 SGHNT, CDR2 YENEEA. Trimming pared 4 bases from V and 0 bases from J, leaving 7 bases between. The CDR3 sequence is 14 residues long. CDR3 DNA: TGTGCCAGCAGCTCCTCGGGCTCCTACAATGAGCAGTTCTTC. Amino acids: CASSSSGSYNEQFF.

Concerning this clone: The same CDR3 arises from other DNA sequences in this sample as well. The V call is TRBV5-1, the J call TRBJ2-3; the D gene is possibly TRBD2 (6 bases). The CDR3 is made up of 15 amino acids. Per the germline V gene, CDR1 is SGHRS and CDR2 is YFSETQ. V lost 0 bases to trimming and J lost 0 bases, with 8 bases between them. The chain's CDR3 is CASSLVAGSTDTQYF. CDR3 nucleotide sequence: TGCGCCAGCAGCTTGGTGGCGGGGAGCACAGATACGCAGTATTTT.

The rearrangement joins TRBV7-3 to TRBJ2-3; D ambiguous. Germline values: CDR1 SGHTA, CDR2 FQGTGA. Between the trimmed V and J ends, which lost 5 bases and 5 bases, there was a span of 14 bases. The CDR3 has 14 amino acids. The chain's CDR3 is CASSPPGPGDTQYF. In DNA, the CDR3 is TGTGCCAGCAGCCCACCAGGCCCAGGAGATACGCAGTATTTT.

The chain carries TRBV6-5 and TRBJ1-2; 7 bases line up with TRBD1. V lost 2 bases and J lost 4; bases outside the gene matches: 7. Germline V gives CDR1 MNHEY, CDR2 SVGAGI. The CDR3 runs 15 residues. The CDR3 reads CASSYQVQGRYGYTF. The CDR3 coding sequence is TGTGCCAGCAGTTACCAAGTACAGGGGCGCTATGGCTACACCTTC.

The CDR3 reads CASSPGTGTGTQYF. The CDR3 DNA reads TGTGCCAGCAGCCCGGGCACAGGGACGGGGACCCAGTACTTC. The chain has TRBV5-4 and TRBJ2-5; tentatively, D is TRBD1 (6 bases). The V gene lost 4 bases and the J gene lost 7 bases, with 17 bases spanning the gap. Per the germline V gene, CDR1 is SGHNT and CDR2 is YYREEE (reference sequence). The CDR3 length is 14 residues.

This clone was counted once. CDR3: CAWRIGHTWSTEAFF. As DNA, the CDR3 is TGTGCCTGGCGGATAGGACATACCTGGAGCACTGAAGCTTTCTTT. The chain employs TRBV30 and TRBJ1-1; a possible D gene is TRBD1 (5 bases). Germline lookup yields CDR1 GTSNPN and CDR2 SVGIG (reference sequence). The CDR3 totals 15 residues. Trimming shortened V by 5 bases and J by 4 bases, and 20 bases separated the two germline ends.

The chain is built from TRBV9 and TRBJ2-7; no clear D. This CDR3 spans 14 amino acids. V lost 4 bases to trimming and J lost 0 bases, with 11 bases between them. Germline-derived CDR1 and CDR2 are SGDLS and YYNGEE. The CDR3 coding sequence is TGTGCCAGCAGCCCGACCAGGTCCTCCTACGAGCAGTACTTC. This translates into CASSPTRSSYEQYF.

This chain links TRBV5-1 with TRBJ2-5, with D perhaps matching TRBD2 (6 bases). From germline, CDR1 is SGHRS and CDR2 YFSETQ. The CDR3 contains 14 residues. V was clipped by 0 bases and J by 5 bases, with 11 bases between them. CDR3 in amino acids: CASSLGPGRETQYF. As DNA, the CDR3 is TGCGCCAGCAGCTTGGGGCCGGGGAGGGAGACCCAGTACTTC.

V usage is TRBV11-1 and J usage is TRBJ2-7; 9 bases align to TRBD1. This CDR3 is 15 amino acids long. The germline V gene encodes CDR1 SGHAT and CDR2 FQDESV (reference sequence). The V gene end was trimmed by 5 bases and the J gene end by 2 bases; junction bases not matched to a gene: 7. CDR3 region: CASSHDRGDPYEQYF. CDR3 DNA sequence: TGTGCCAGCAGCCATGACAGGGGGGACCCCTACGAGCAGTACTTC.

The V call is TRBV5-4, the J call TRBJ1-2; TRBD1 is a possible D gene (5 bases). V was cut by 4 bases and J by 4 bases, with 17 bases left in between. The CDR3 runs 15 residues. The V gene's germline CDR1 is SGHNT and CDR2 YYREEE (reference sequence). This CDR3 is CASSPGGALGYGYTF. The DNA of the CDR3 is TGTGCCAGCAGCCCGGGGGGTGCCCTCGGCTATGGCTACACCTTC. Full variable domain (remainder filled in from reference TRBV5-4 and TRBJ1-2): ETGVTQSPTHLIKTRGQQVTLRCSSQSGHNTVSWYQQALGQGPQFIFQYYREEENGRGNFPPRFSGLQFPNYSSELNVNALELDDSALYLCASSPGGALGYGYTFGSGTRLTVV.

V is TRBV5-8 and J is TRBJ1-1; D is ambiguous. Germline CDR1 is SGHTS and CDR2 is YDEGEE. The CDR3 is made up of 15 amino acids. V gave up 0 bases and J gave up 2 bases, with 11 bases separating them. CDR3 bases: TGTGCCAGCAGCTTGGCCGTGACGGTCAACACTGAAGCTTTCTTT. Amino acid sequence: CASSLAVTVNTEAFF.

The chain combines TRBV5-1 with TRBJ1-5; 7 bases fit TRBD1. Germline values: CDR1 SGHRS, CDR2 YFSETQ. Unmatched junction bases numbered 13, after V lost 4 bases and J lost 9 bases. The CDR3 is 15 amino acids. The CDR3: CASSREGAGSGPQHF. The CDR3 nucleotides are TGCGCCAGCAGCCGGGAGGGGGCAGGTTCAGGGCCCCAGCATTTT.

V gene TRBV6-4 combines with J gene TRBJ2-1; either TRBD1 or TRBD2 may fit D (6 bases each). The germline gives CDR1 MRHNA, CDR2 SNTAGT. V dropped 6 bases and J dropped 10 bases, with 19 bases sitting between them. CDR3 size: 14 residues. The CDR3 protein is CASRKPMRGEEQFF. The CDR3 nucleotides are TGTGCCAGCAGGAAACCGATGAGGGGGGAAGAGCAGTTCTTC.

V usage is TRBV6-1 and J usage is TRBJ1-1; the match to TRBD1 covers 8 bases. The CDR3 spans 15 residues. The germline CDR1 and CDR2 sequences are MNHNS and SASEGT. V lost 6 bases, J lost 3 bases, and 9 bases stayed unmatched. The CDR3 sequence is CASSITDRADTEAFF. The CDR3 nucleotides are TGTGCCAGCAGCATCACGGACAGGGCGGACACTGAAGCTTTCTTT.

The chain couples TRBV2 to TRBJ1-6; TRBD1 agrees at 7 bases. V lost 4 bases to trimming and J lost 9 bases; unmatched junction nucleotides: 12. CDR3 length: 16 amino acids. The V gene's germline CDR1 is SNHLY and CDR2 FYNNEI. CDR3 region: CASSGPRQGLSSPLHF. The CDR3 DNA is TGTGCCAGCAGTGGCCCGAGACAGGGCCTTAGTTCACCCCTCCACTTT.

This chain links TRBV12-5 with TRBJ2-2, with unresolved D. The V and J ends lost 6 bases and 0 bases respectively, with 8 bases between them. CDR1 LGHNT and CDR2 FRNRAP come from the germline V gene. CDR3 length: 14 residues. The CDR3 region has the DNA TGTGCTAGTGGACTGACACCGAACACCGGGGAGCTGTTTTTT. It encodes CASGLTPNTGELFF. The full variable domain, its missing parts supplied by reference TRBV12-5 and TRBJ2-2, is DARVTQTPRHKVTEMGQEVTMRCQPILGHNTVFWYRQTMMQGLELLAYFRNRAPLDDSGMPKDRFSAEMPDATLATLKIQPSEPRDSAVYFCASGLTPNTGELFFGEGSRLTVL.

This clone was observed a single time. The J gene is TRBJ2-2, the V gene TRBV7-6; no firm D call. V lost 4 bases to trimming and J lost 0 bases, with 3 bases between them. The CDR3 extends over 13 amino acids. Germline lookup yields CDR1 SGHVS and CDR2 FNYEAQ. In nucleotides, the CDR3 is TGTGCCAGCAGCTCCTCGAACACCGGGGAGCTGTTTTTT. This codes for CASSSSNTGELFF.

The chain couples TRBV30 to TRBJ1-1, with 7 bases that match TRBD1. This CDR3 comprises 13 residues. Germline CDR1 GTSNPN, CDR2 SVGIG (reference sequence). V shed 5 bases, J shed 0 bases, and the junction held 3 bases outside the gene matches. The CDR3 loop reads CAWEGQLNTEAFF. DNA for the CDR3: TGTGCCTGGGAGGGACAGCTGAACACTGAAGCTTTCTTT.

This clone was counted a single time. The V gene is TRBV18, the J gene TRBJ2-3; D is possibly TRBD1 (6 bases). Germline V CDR1 and CDR2: KGHSH, LQKENI. CDR3 length equals 15 residues. V was pared by 6 bases and J by 2 bases, with 15 bases between. The CDR3 region is CASSFRDTSTDTQYF. The CDR3, as DNA: TGTGCCAGCTCGTTCCGGGACACGTCCACAGATACGCAGTATTTT.

The chain employs TRBV2 and TRBJ2-3, with unresolved D. The ends were cut back, 8 bases at V and 2 bases at J, with 11 bases in the middle. The CDR3 length is 13 residues. The germline gives CDR1 SNHLY, CDR2 FYNNEI. CDR3 loop: CASSESTTDTQYF. In DNA, the CDR3 is TGTGCCAGCTCGGAGAGTACCACAGATACGCAGTATTTT.

The chain links TRBV2 to TRBJ2-2; 7 positions match TRBD2. The CDR3 is 14 amino acids. Germline-derived CDR1 and CDR2 are SNHLY and FYNNEI. The J segment lost 1 base and the V segment lost 8 bases, leaving 4 bases of the junction unmatched. CDR3 in amino acids: CASGGLRNTGELFF. Written as DNA, the CDR3 is TGTGCCAGCGGGGGACTACGGAACACCGGGGAGCTGTTTTTT.

The genes are TRBV6-1 and TRBJ2-3; 8 bases are a match to TRBD1. Germline CDR1 is MNHNS and CDR2 is SASEGT. This CDR3 region has 15 residues. The V and J ends lost 7 bases and 1 base, in that order; junction bases with no gene match: 7. The CDR3 region is CASTSGGAGTDTQYF. The CDR3 region has the DNA TGTGCCAGCACTTCAGGGGGCGCCGGCACAGATACGCAGTATTTT.

This clone has only one observation. The rearrangement links TRBV4-1 to TRBJ2-3, with D perhaps given as TRBD1 or TRBD2 (5 bases each). The CDR3 consists of 20 residues. V lost 3 bases and J 2 bases, leaving 27 bases between the germline ends. The germline V gene has CDR1 MGHRA and CDR2 YSYEKL. The CDR3 loop reads CASSHTTAASVKSLTDTQYF. The CDR3, as DNA: TGCGCCAGCAGCCATACGACAGCGGCGTCGGTTAAGTCGCTCACAGATACGCAGTATTTT.

The chain has TRBV7-3 and TRBJ2-3; D may correspond to TRBD1 or TRBD2 (5 bases each). The germline V gene encodes CDR1 SGHTA and CDR2 FQGTGA. V shed 1 base and J shed 2 bases, with 7 bases lying between them. This CDR3 spans 14 amino acids. CDR3 amino acids: CASSLNGATDTQYF. CDR3 coding DNA: TGTGCCAGCAGCTTAAACGGGGCCACAGATACGCAGTATTTT.

The chain uses TRBV19 and TRBJ2-4; D is perhaps TRBD1 (5 bases). The germline V gene encodes CDR1 LNHDA and CDR2 SQIVND (reference sequence). The CDR3 length is 14 residues. The V gene lost 5 bases and the J gene lost 6 bases, with 14 bases spanning the gap. CDR3 in amino acids: CASSFGQNINIQYF. CDR3 coding DNA: TGTGCCAGTAGTTTCGGACAAAACATAAACATTCAGTACTTC.